Listed below are T cell receptor beta chains from one sample, sequenced in a study of blood T cells in healthy people across ages. MiXCR was run by TCRdb on the 5' RACE reads, yielding one entry per CDR3 protein. Altogether about 1,500,000 distinct CDR3 sequences are present, 28% being singletons, with the ten largest covering about 8%. Input material: blood. The source is a woman aged 25-40 years in good health. Both conserved end residues are part of each CDR3.

V gene	J gene	CDR3 length	CDR3 protein
TRBV4-2	TRBJ2-5	17	CASSPSGSGGPQETQYF
TRBV3-1	TRBJ2-5	17	CANSPNLGTSGEGQQYF
TRBV11-2	TRBJ2-5	16	CASSGSGTGGWETQYF
TRBV29-1	TRBJ1-1	13	CSVRRGSRAEAFF
TRBV5-1	TRBJ2-1	18	CASSVIRGTTSYKDEQFF
TRBV20-1	TRBJ1-2	14	CSAAKGKGFTGYTF
TRBV4-2	TRBJ2-7	12	CASSQEGQEQYF
TRBV27	TRBJ2-7	12	CASSAPGPEQYF
TRBV5-6	TRBJ2-5	14	CASSSRAADEPQYF
TRBV5-1	TRBJ2-5	14	CASSWVTGSYGQYF
TRBV24-1	TRBJ2-3	13	CATRTGATDTQYF
TRBV7-2	TRBJ2-2	15	CASNPQPSNTGELFF
TRBV7-6	TRBJ2-3	14	CASSRDSFTDTQYF
TRBV6-5	TRBJ2-1	13	CASSRSTSSEQFF
TRBV27	TRBJ2-1	15	CASSTAGGPYNEQFF
TRBV7-2	TRBJ2-3	12	CASSLWGDTQYF